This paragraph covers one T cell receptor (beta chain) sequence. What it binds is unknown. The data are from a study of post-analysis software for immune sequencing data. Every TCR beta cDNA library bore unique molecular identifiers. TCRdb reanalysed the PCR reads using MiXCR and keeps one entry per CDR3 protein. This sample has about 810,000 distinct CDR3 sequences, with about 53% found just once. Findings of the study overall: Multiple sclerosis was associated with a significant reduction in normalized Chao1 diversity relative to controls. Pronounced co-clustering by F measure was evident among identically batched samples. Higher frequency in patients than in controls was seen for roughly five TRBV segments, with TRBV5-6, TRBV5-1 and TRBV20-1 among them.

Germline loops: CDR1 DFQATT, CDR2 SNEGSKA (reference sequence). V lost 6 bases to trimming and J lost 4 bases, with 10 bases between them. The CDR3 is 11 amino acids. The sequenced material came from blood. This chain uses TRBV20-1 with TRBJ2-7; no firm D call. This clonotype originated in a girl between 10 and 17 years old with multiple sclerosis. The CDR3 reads CSAGFGYEQYF. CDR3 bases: TGCAGTGCAGGGTTTGGGTACGAGCAGTACTTC.